This entry describes one TCR beta chain. Its matching antigen is unknown. Peripheral blood CD8+ and CD4+ T cells were profiled by TCR beta sequencing. While CD8+ and CD4+ T cells were isolated negatively, TEMRA cells were enriched by FACS. Random hexamers primed reverse transcription of about 0.45 to 1 ug RNA. Amplification of TCR beta CDR3 used immunoSEQ multiplex PCR across 54 Vbeta and 13 Jbeta. TCRdb itself ran the immunoSEQ multiplex PCR reads through MiXCR, one entry per CDR3 protein. The sample gives 90,000 to 150,000 distinct CDR3 sequences, roughly 92% of which show up once; around 0.1% is in the top ten. The entry originates in a study of CD8 T cells in Susac syndrome. The study's findings and limits: It was acknowledged by the study that relatively few individuals were included in its TCR sequencing and HLA analysis.

The CDR3 runs 14 residues. V was trimmed by 3 bases and J by 6 bases, leaving 12 bases between them. The V gene's germline CDR1 is KGHSH and CDR2 LQKENI. The clonotype comes from a human donor in good health. The material sequenced was CD4+ T cells from PBMCs. The chain has TRBV18 and TRBJ2-1; D not resolved. The CDR3 loop reads CASSPPNSGNEQFF. The DNA of the CDR3 is TGTGCCAGCTCACCCCCGAATTCGGGCAATGAGCAGTTCTTC.